These 27 T cell receptor beta chains share one sample of origin, sequenced in a study of T-cell reconstitution after alpha-beta-depleted transplantation in children. For TCRbeta, the library was prepared with unique molecular identifiers. Each CDR3 protein gets one entry after TCRdb re-called the PCR reads with MiXCR. Among 500,000 to 650,000 distinct CDR3 sequences listed, over 10% were seen once. The sample here was PBMCs, mostly from graft donor cells, taken 360 days after TCRalphabeta/CD19-depleted stem cell transplant. The receptors derive from a male patient younger than 18 who had a stem cell transplant for acute myeloid leukemia, so the T cells may come from the graft donor.

This clonotype showed up just a few times. A junction end diverges from the germline sequence, so it may reflect a read error. This chain links TRBV12-3 or TRBV12-4 with TRBJ2-3, with D possibly being TRBD1 (5 bases). The CDR3 sequence is 15 residues long. The CDR3 is CASSLGRFGADTQYF. The CDR3 nucleotides read TGTGCCAGCAGCTTAGGCAGGTTTGGGGCGGATACGCAGTATTTT.

In its sample, this clonotype was seen many times. The chain recombines TRBV12-3 or TRBV12-4 with TRBJ2-7; tentatively, D is TRBD1 (5 bases). V lost 5 bases and J lost 0, with 8 bases in between. The CDR3 covers 13 residues. The CDR3 sequence is CASSPTVSYEQYF. The DNA of the CDR3 is TGTGCCAGCAGTCCGACAGTCTCCTACGAGCAGTACTTC.

CDR3 sequence reads: CASSSQEEQYF. CDR3 sequence (DNA): TGTGCCAGCAGCTCCCAGGAGGAGCAGTACTTC. The V call is TRBV7-6, the J call TRBJ2-7; D not certain. Germline assignment: CDR1 SGHVS and CDR2 FNYEAQ. The CDR3 runs to 11 residues. V was trimmed by 4 bases and J by 7 bases, leaving 8 bases between them.

The chain carries TRBV6-2 or TRBV6-3 and TRBJ2-1; 7 bases align to TRBD1. From germline, CDR1 is MNHEY and CDR2 SVGEGT. CDR3 length equals 14 residues. J gave up 3 bases and V 5 bases, and 4 bases lay outside the gene matches. CDR3 sequence: CASSRRGNYNEQFF. CDR3 nucleotide sequence: TGTGCCAGCAGTCGCAGGGGGAACTACAATGAGCAGTTCTTC.

V is TRBV9 and J is TRBJ2-3; unclear D gene. The CDR3 runs to 14 residues. Between the trimmed V and J ends, which lost 0 bases and 6 bases, there was a span of 11 bases. Germline CDR1 and CDR2: SGDLS and YYNGEE. The CDR3 sequence: CASSVGQRTDTQYF. In DNA form, the CDR3 reads TGTGCCAGCAGCGTAGGTCAGCGTACGGATACGCAGTATTTT. Combining the CDR3 with reference TRBV9 and TRBJ2-3 gives the whole variable domain DSGVTQTPKHLITATGQRVTLRCSPRSGDLSVYWYQQSLDQGLQFLIQYYNGEERAKGNILERFSAQQFPDLHSELNLSSLELGDSALYFCASSVGQRTDTQYFGPGTRLTVL.

CDR3 sequence: CASSSTGQRTGELFF. CDR3 in DNA: TGTGCCAGCAGTAGTACGGGACAGCGGACCGGGGAGCTGTTTTTT. The chain couples TRBV28 to TRBJ2-2; TRBD1 matches 7 bases. Germline CDR1 reads MDHEN; CDR2 reads SYDVKM. V shed 5 bases, J shed 5 bases, and the junction held 8 bases outside the gene matches. This CDR3 region has 15 residues.

The V gene is TRBV7-3, the J gene TRBJ2-3; perhaps D is TRBD1 or TRBD2 (6 bases each). The V and J ends lost 5 bases and 4 bases respectively, with 13 bases between them. The CDR3 loop spans 14 amino acids. Germline CDR1 is SGHTA and CDR2 is FQGTGA. CDR3 sequence (DNA): TGTGCCAGCAGCCGGGACTCAGGGGCAGATACGCAGTATTTT. Encoded protein: CASSRDSGADTQYF.

The chain joins TRBV23-1 to TRBJ2-1, with no clear D. TRBV23-1 is an open reading frame whose function is uncertain. The ends were cut back, 0 bases at V and 2 bases at J, with 17 bases in the middle. The CDR3 extends over 18 amino acids. The CDR3 is CASSQSSMSRPPYNEQFF. CDR3 sequence (DNA): TGCGCCAGCAGTCAATCGTCCATGAGCCGACCTCCCTACAATGAGCAGTTCTTC.

The CDR3 sequence: CASSLPASGNNEQFF. The CDR3 bases are TGTGCCAGCAGCTTACCGGCTAGCGGTAACAATGAGCAGTTCTTC. The J gene is TRBJ2-1, the V gene TRBV7-9, with 7 bases identical to TRBD2. Trimming took 2 bases from V and 5 from J; bases not matched to a gene: 6. Germline assignment: CDR1 SEHNR and CDR2 FQNEAQ (reference sequence). The CDR3 spans 15 residues.

At least ten counts were recorded for this clonotype. One end of the junction is discordant with germline, which a read error may explain. This chain links TRBV12-3 or TRBV12-4 with TRBJ2-6, with unresolved D. This CDR3 spans 14 amino acids. The CDR3 region has the DNA TGTGCCAGCAGCTTAGGCTCTGGGGCCAACGTCCTGACTTTC. Translation: CASSLGSGANVLTF.

This clonotype was seen only a few times. The chain links TRBV7-2 to TRBJ1-5; unclear D gene. Between the trimmed V and J ends, which lost 5 bases and 1 base, there was a span of 12 bases. CDR1 is SGHTA, CDR2 FQGNSA, per germline. The length of the CDR3 is 15 residues. CDR3 sequence (DNA): TGTGCCAGCAGCCGCACGGACCTAAGCAATCAGCCCCAGCATTTT. Translating it yields CASSRTDLSNQPQHF.

This clonotype occurred a few times. The chain combines TRBV29-1 with TRBJ2-5; weak D call: TRBD2 (5 bases). This CDR3 contains 14 residues. V was pared by 4 bases and J by 0 bases, with 12 bases between. Germline CDR1 is SQVTM and CDR2 is ANQGSEA. CDR3 nucleotide sequence: TGCAGCGTTGTCCCACCGAGGGACCAAGAGACCCAGTACTTC. Translation gives CSVVPPRDQETQYF.

The chain recombines TRBV20-1 with TRBJ2-7, with 9 bases fitting TRBD1. CDR3 length: 14 residues. Trimming removed 5 bases from V and 6 bases from J; junction bases left unmatched: 11. The germline V gene encodes CDR1 DFQATT and CDR2 SNEGSKA (reference sequence). CDR3 coding DNA: TGCAGTGCTGCTCCGGGACAGGGAATTGGCGAGCAGTACTTC. Protein sequence: CSAAPGQGIGEQYF.

J is TRBJ1-5 and V is TRBV7-2, with D perhaps matching TRBD1 (5 bases). V gave up 5 bases and J gave up 0 bases, with 11 bases separating them. The CDR3 is made up of 15 amino acids. Germline lookup yields CDR1 SGHTA and CDR2 FQGNSA. The CDR3 DNA reads TGTGCCAGCAGCGCTACAGGCCTTAGCAATCAGCCCCAGCATTTT. Translating it yields CASSATGLSNQPQHF.

This clonotype was seen only a few times. This rearrangement joins TRBV23-1 to TRBJ2-1, with TRBD2 identical over 13 bases. TRBV23-1 is filed as an ORF, its function uncertain. CDR3 length: 22 amino acids. J gave up 0 bases and V 0 bases, and 14 bases lay outside the gene matches. In DNA form, the CDR3 reads TGCGCCAGCAGTCAATCCCGAATCCCAGGACTAGCGGGAGTGCACTCCTACAATGAGCAGTTCTTC. The encoded protein is CASSQSRIPGLAGVHSYNEQFF.

This clonotype was seen more than once but under ten times. This sequence joins TRBV5-6 and TRBJ1-1; D gene uncertain. CDR1 is SGHDT, CDR2 YYEEEE, per germline. V was pared by 2 bases and J by 5 bases, with 13 bases between. The CDR3 consists of 14 residues. This chain's CDR3 is CASSFASLETEAFF. The CDR3 region has the DNA TGTGCCAGCAGCTTCGCATCCTTGGAAACTGAAGCTTTCTTT.

A few counts support this clonotype. The rearrangement links TRBV6-1 to TRBJ2-7; the match to TRBD1 covers 9 bases. The CDR3 consists of 14 residues. Germline lookup yields CDR1 MNHNS and CDR2 SASEGT. Losses at the gene ends were 6 bases for V and 2 bases for J; bases not matched to a gene: 5. CDR3 bases: TGTGCCAGCAGACAGGGGGCCGGAACCTACGAGCAGTACTTC. The encoded protein is CASRQGAGTYEQYF.

This clonotype occurred a few times. The chain carries TRBV20-1 and TRBJ2-2; TRBD1 aligns across 8 bases. V shed 1 base and J 0 bases; nucleotides not matched to a gene: 7. There are 17 residues in the CDR3. In germline, CDR1 is DFQATT, CDR2 SNEGSKA (reference sequence). For the CDR3, the DNA is TGCAGTGCTAGAGCTGGGCAGGGGGCCCCGAACACCGGGGAGCTGTTTTTT. As protein: CSARAGQGAPNTGELFF.

This clonotype was seen a single time. The chain recombines TRBV11-2 with TRBJ2-1; 8 bases align to TRBD2. In germline, CDR1 is SGHAT, CDR2 FQNNGV. V lost 0 bases to trimming and J lost 3 bases; unmatched junction nucleotides: 28. The CDR3 sequence is 24 residues long. CDR3 sequence (DNA): TGTGCCAGCAGCTTAGACCGAGGTGGACACCCTAGCGGGTCTGCTCGTAATGTCTACAATGAGCAGTTCTTC. This encodes CASSLDRGGHPSGSARNVYNEQFF. Full variable domain (missing parts from reference TRBV11-2 and TRBJ2-1): EAGVAQSPRYKIIEKRQSVAFWCNPISGHATLYWYQQILGQGPKLLIQFQNNGVVDDSQLPKDRFSAERLKGVDSTLKIQPAKLEDSAVYLCASSLDRGGHPSGSARNVYNEQFFGPGTRLTVL.

The V gene is TRBV20-1, the J gene TRBJ1-1; tentatively, D is TRBD1 (6 bases). V was shortened by 7 bases and J by 5 bases, with 11 bases between the two germline ends. The germline gives CDR1 DFQATT, CDR2 SNEGSKA (reference sequence). This CDR3 is built from 11 residues. This chain's CDR3 is CSGKGGTEAFF. CDR3 sequence (DNA): TGCAGTGGGAAAGGGGGGACTGAAGCTTTCTTT.

This clonotype has ten or more counts. The rearrangement links TRBV12-3 or TRBV12-4 to TRBJ2-5, with 8 bases lining up with TRBD1. Unmatched junction bases numbered 8, after V lost 8 bases and J lost 0 bases. The CDR3 runs to 15 residues. Here the CDR3 reads CASRAETGDQETQYF. The CDR3 region has the DNA TGTGCCAGCCGGGCGGAGACAGGGGACCAAGAGACCCAGTACTTC.

The gene calls are TRBV29-1 and TRBJ2-2; D is ambiguous. Trimming left V 6 bases short and J 0 bases short, with 11 bases between. The germline gives CDR1 SQVTM, CDR2 ANQGSEA. This CDR3 is 14 amino acids long. The DNA for the CDR3 is TGCAGCGTGGGTAGGGTCGCGAACACCGGGGAGCTGTTTTTT. It encodes CSVGRVANTGELFF.

This clonotype was counted many times. The rearrangement joins TRBV6-5 to TRBJ2-1, with unresolved D. The CDR3 extends over 15 amino acids. Germline V CDR1 and CDR2: MNHEY, SVGAGI. Trimming cost V 3 bases and J 1 base, with 10 bases left between them. The CDR3 DNA reads as TGTGCCAGCAGTTATTTTTGGGCTTCCTACAATGAGCAGTTCTTC. This translates into CASSYFWASYNEQFF.

This clonotype was observed a few times. The chain's CDR3 is CASSFTGGPNQPQHF. The CDR3 DNA reads TGTGCCAGCAGTTTCACAGGGGGCCCCAATCAGCCCCAGCATTTT. The chain combines TRBV28 with TRBJ1-5, with TRBD1 matching over 9 bases. The CDR3 is 15 amino acids. The germline gives CDR1 MDHEN, CDR2 SYDVKM. V was pared by 3 bases and J by 3 bases, with 3 bases of the junction left unmatched. The full variable domain, its missing parts supplied by reference TRBV28 and TRBJ1-5, is DVKVTQSSRYLVKRTGEKVFLECVQDMDHENMFWYRQDPGLGLRLIYFSYDVKMKEKGDIPEGYSVSREKKERFSLILESASTNQTSMYLCASSFTGGPNQPQHFGDGTRLSIL.

The sample holds many counts of this clonotype. This chain joins TRBV24-1 and TRBJ2-2; 9 nucleotides agree with TRBD1. J lost 1 base, V lost 5 bases, and 10 bases had no gene match. There are 18 residues in the CDR3. CDR1 is KGHDR and CDR2 is SFDVKD in the germline V gene. CDR3 loop: CATSAQLGTGMNTGELFF. The CDR3, as DNA: TGTGCCACCAGTGCCCAATTGGGGACAGGGATGAACACCGGGGAGCTGTTTTTT.

The chain combines TRBV7-8 with TRBJ2-7; TRBD1 might be the D (6 bases). Trimming took off 5 bases at V and 6 bases at J, with 14 bases between the two ends. From germline, CDR1 is SGHVS and CDR2 FQNEAQ. The CDR3 loop spans 13 amino acids. The CDR3 bases are TGTGCCAGCAGCCCCGGACAGCCCTGCGAGCAGTACTTC. This codes for CASSPGQPCEQYF. The full variable domain, rest sourced from reference TRBV7-8 and TRBJ2-7, is GAGVSQSPRYKVAKRGQDVALRCDPISGHVSLFWYQQALGQGPEFLTYFQNEAQLDKSGLPSDRFFAERPEGSVSTLKIQRTQQEDSAVYLCASSPGQPCEQYFGPGTRLTVT.

The V gene is TRBV7-2, the J gene TRBJ1-5, with D unclear. Germline lookup yields CDR1 SGHTA and CDR2 FQGNSA. The CDR3 is made up of 15 amino acids. Deletions cut 3 bases from V and 3 bases from J, with 12 bases between. For the CDR3, the DNA is TGTGCCAGCAGCTTGGGCAGTGGTGCCAATCAGCCCCAGCATTTT. The encoded protein is CASSLGSGANQPQHF. Full variable domain (missing parts from reference TRBV7-2 and TRBJ1-5): GAGVSQSPSNKVTEKGKDVELRCDPISGHTALYWYRQSLGQGLEFLIYFQGNSAPDKSGLPSDRFSAERTGGSVSTLTIQRTQQEDSAVYLCASSLGSGANQPQHFGDGTRLSIL.